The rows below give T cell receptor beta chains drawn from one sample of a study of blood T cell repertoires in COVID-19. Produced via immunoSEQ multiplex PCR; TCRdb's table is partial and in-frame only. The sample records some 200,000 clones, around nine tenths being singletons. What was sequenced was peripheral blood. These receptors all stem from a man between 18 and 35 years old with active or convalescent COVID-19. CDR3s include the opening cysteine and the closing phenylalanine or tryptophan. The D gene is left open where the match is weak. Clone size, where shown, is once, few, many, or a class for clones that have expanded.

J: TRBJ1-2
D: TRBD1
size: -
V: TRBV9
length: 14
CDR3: CASSDQGDFDGYTF
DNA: TGTGCCAGCAGCGACCAGGGGGATTTTGATGGCTACACCTTC

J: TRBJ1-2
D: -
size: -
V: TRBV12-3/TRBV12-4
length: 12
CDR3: CASSQDYLGYTF
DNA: TGTGCCAGCAGCCAGGACTATTTGGGCTACACCTTC

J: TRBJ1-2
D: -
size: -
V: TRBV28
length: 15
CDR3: CASTTEGTSSMGDTF
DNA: TGTGCCAGCACCACCGAAGGGACATCCTCTATGGGGGACACCTTC

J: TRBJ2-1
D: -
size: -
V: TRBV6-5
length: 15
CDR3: CASSYVPSSYNEQFF
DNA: TGTGCCAGCAGTTACGTTCCCAGCTCCTACAATGAGCAGTTCTTC

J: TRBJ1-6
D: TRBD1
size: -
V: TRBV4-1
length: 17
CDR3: CASSQRGDREEYSPLHF
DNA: TGCGCCAGCAGCCAAAGGGGAGACAGGGAAGAGTATTCACCCCTCCACTTT

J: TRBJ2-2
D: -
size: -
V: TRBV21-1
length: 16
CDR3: CASSKKRGQCSSELFF
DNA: TGTGCCAGCAGCAAGAAGAGGGGACAATGCTCGAGCGAGCTGTTTTTT

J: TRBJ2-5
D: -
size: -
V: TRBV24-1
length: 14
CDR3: CATSDPTEQETQYF
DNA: TGTGCCACCAGTGACCCCACAGAACAAGAGACCCAGTACTTC

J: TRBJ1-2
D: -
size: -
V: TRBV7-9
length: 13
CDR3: CASSPGLYYGYTF
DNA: TGTGCCAGCAGCCCCGGACTGTACTATGGCTACACCTTC

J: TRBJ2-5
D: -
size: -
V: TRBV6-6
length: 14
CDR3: CASSYLSGGETQYF
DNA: TGTGCCAGCAGTTACCTAAGCGGAGGGGAGACCCAGTACTTC

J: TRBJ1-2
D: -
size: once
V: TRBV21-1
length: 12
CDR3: CASRKQGYGYTF
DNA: TGTGCCAGCAGGAAACAGGGGTATGGCTACACCTTC

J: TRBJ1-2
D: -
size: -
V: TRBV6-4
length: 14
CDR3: CASSDGTGVYGYTF
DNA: TGTGCCAGCAGTGATGGCACAGGAGTCTATGGCTACACCTTC

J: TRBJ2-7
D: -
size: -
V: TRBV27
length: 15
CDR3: CASSRWTAMPYEQYF
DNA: TGTGCCAGCAGTCGGTGGACAGCCATGCCCTACGAGCAGTACTTC

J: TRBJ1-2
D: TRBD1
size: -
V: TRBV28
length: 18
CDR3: CASSPVPTGVFISYGYTF
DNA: TGTGCCAGCAGCCCCGTCCCGACAGGGGTATTTATTTCCTATGGCTACACCTTC

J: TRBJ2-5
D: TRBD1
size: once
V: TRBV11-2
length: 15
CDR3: CASSLGQGWGETQYF
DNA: TGTGCCAGCAGCCTTGGACAGGGTTGGGGAGAGACCCAGTACTTC

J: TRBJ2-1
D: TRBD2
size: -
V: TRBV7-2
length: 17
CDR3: CASSPLPELAGVNEQFF
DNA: TGTGCCAGCAGCCCCTTGCCGGAACTAGCGGGAGTTAATGAGCAGTTCTTC

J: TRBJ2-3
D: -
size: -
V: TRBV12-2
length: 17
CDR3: CASRFFPLAGGTDTQYF
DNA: TGTGCAAGTCGCTTCTTTCCCCTAGCGGGGGGTACAGATACGCAGTATTTT

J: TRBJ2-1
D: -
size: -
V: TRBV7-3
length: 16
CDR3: CASSPGDSGWDNEQFF
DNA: TGTGCCAGCAGTCCCGGTGATAGCGGATGGGACAATGAGCAGTTCTTC

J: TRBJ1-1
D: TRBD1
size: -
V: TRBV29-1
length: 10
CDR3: CSGTGGEAFF
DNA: TGCAGCGGTACAGGGGGTGAAGCTTTCTTT

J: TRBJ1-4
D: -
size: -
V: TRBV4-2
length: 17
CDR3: CASSQDQATDIGEKLFF
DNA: TGTGCCAGCAGCCAAGATCAGGCCACCGATATTGGGGAAAAACTGTTTTTT

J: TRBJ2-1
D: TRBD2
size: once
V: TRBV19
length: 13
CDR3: CASSGLAGGEQFF
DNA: TGTGCCAGTAGTGGGCTAGCGGGAGGTGAGCAGTTCTTC

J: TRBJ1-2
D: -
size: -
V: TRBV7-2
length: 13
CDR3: CASSARVGYGYTF
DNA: TGTGCCAGCAGCGCCAGGGTAGGCTATGGCTACACCTTC

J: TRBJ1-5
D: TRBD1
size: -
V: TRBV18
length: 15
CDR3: CASSPGQGGNQPQHF
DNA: TGTGCCAGCTCACCGGGACAGGGGGGCAATCAGCCCCAGCATTTT

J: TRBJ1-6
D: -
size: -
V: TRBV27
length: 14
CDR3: CASSRQSYNSPLHF
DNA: TGTGCCAGCAGCCGACAGAGCTATAATTCACCCCTCCACTTT

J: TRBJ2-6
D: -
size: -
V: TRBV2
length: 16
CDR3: CASSLQGVGGANVLTF
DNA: TGTGCCAGCAGCCTACAGGGAGTGGGAGGGGCCAACGTCCTGACTTTC

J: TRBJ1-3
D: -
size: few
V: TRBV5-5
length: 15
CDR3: CASSLGGLAGNTIYF
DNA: TGTGCCAGCAGCTTGGGGGGCCTCGCTGGAAACACCATATATTTT

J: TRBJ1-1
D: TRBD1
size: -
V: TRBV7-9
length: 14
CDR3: CASSPVQGAAEAFF
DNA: TGTGCCAGCTCACCCGTCCAGGGGGCAGCTGAAGCTTTCTTT

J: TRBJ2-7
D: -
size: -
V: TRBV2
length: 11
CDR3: CASRAAYEQYF
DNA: TGTGCCAGCAGAGCGGCCTACGAGCAGTACTTC

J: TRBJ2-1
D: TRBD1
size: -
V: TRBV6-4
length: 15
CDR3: CASSLGQGTVDEQFF
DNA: TGTGCCAGCAGTCTGGGACAGGGGACAGTCGATGAGCAGTTCTTC

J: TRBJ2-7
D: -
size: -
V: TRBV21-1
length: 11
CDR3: CASSNVYEQYF
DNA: TGTGCCAGCAGCAACGTTTACGAGCAGTACTTC

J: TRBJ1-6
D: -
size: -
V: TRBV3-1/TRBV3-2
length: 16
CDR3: CASSPQASSYNSPLHF
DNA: TGTGCCAGCAGCCCCCAGGCGAGCTCCTATAATTCACCCCTCCACTTT

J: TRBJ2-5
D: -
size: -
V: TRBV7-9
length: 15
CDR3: CASSSRQGGQETQYF
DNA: TGTGCCAGCAGCTCGCGACAGGGAGGCCAAGAGACCCAGTACTTC

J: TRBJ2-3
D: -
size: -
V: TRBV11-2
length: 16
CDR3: CASSQRAGLGTDTQYF
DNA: TGTGCCAGCAGTCAACGGGCGGGGCTCGGCACAGATACGCAGTATTTT

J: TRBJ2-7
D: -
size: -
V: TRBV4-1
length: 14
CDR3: CASSQESVRREQYF
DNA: TGCGCCAGCAGCCAAGAATCAGTTCGGAGGGAGCAGTACTTC

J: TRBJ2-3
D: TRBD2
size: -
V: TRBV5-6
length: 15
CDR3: CASSLGGGSTDTQYF
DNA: TGTGCCAGCAGCTTGGGCGGGGGAAGCACAGATACGCAGTATTTT

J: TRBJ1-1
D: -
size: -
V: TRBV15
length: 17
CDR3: CATSRRADRLSNTEAFF
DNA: TGTGCCACCAGCAGACGGGCAGACAGGCTCTCGAACACTGAAGCTTTCTTT

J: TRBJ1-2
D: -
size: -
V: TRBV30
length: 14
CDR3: CAGVPRGFFDGYTF
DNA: TGTGCCGGGGTTCCCCGGGGGTTTTTCGATGGCTACACCTTC

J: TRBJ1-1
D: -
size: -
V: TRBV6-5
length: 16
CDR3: CASSYSSSGHLTEAFF
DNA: TGTGCCAGCAGTTACTCGAGTTCAGGGCATCTAACTGAAGCTTTCTTT

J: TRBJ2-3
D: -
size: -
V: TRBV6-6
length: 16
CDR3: CASSYGLEPSTDTQYF
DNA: TGTGCCAGCAGTTACGGGTTGGAGCCTAGCACAGATACGCAGTATTTT